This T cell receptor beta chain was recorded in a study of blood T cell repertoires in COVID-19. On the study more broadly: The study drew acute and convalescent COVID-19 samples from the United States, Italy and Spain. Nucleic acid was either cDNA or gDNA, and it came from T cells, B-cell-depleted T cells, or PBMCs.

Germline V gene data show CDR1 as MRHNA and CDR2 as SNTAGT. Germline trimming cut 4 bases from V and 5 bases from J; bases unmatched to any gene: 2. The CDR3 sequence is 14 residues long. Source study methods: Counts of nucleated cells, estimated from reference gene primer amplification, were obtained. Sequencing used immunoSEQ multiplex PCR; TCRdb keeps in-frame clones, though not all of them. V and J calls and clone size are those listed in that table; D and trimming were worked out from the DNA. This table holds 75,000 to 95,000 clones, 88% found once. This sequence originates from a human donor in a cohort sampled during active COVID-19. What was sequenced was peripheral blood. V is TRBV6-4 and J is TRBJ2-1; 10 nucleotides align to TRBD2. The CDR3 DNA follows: TGTGCCAGCAGTGGACTAGCGGGCCACAATGAGCAGTTCTTC. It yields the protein CASSGLAGHNEQFF.